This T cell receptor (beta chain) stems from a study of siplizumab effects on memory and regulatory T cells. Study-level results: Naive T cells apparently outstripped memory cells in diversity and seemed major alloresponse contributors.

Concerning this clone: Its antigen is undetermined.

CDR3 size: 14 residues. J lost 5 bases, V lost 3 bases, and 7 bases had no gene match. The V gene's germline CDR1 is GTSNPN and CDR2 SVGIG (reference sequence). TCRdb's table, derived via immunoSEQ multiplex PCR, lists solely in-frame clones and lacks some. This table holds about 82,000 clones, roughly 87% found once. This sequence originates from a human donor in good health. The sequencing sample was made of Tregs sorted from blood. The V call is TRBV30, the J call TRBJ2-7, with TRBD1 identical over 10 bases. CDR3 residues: CAWRAGQGSHEQYF. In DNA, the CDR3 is TGTGCCTGGAGAGCGGGACAGGGGAGCCACGAGCAGTACTTC.